Shown below are 30 T cell receptor beta chains from a single sample sequenced in a study of spatial heterogeneity in lung cancer. Study results and caveats: The study found that expanded intratumoral alpha and beta TCR counts tracked tumor mutation counts.

Each CDR3 protein is one row after TCRdb ran MiXCR on the 5' RACE reads. The data show 2,000 to 3,000 distinct CDR3 sequences, approximately 7% seen once. Their antigens are not known. Documented time point: sample taken at primary tumor resection. This sample comprised lung tumor tissue, obtained at surgery. These receptor sequences come from a female donor with early-stage non-small cell lung cancer.

This clonotype is medium-sized by share. The V gene is TRBV6-5, the J gene TRBJ1-5; D not resolved. This CDR3 comprises 14 residues. Germline V CDR1 and CDR2: MNHEY, SVGAGI. Trimming removed 5 bases from V and 6 bases from J, with 14 bases in between. The CDR3 DNA reads as TGTGCCAGCAGTGATACGGGGAGTACTCAGCCCCAGCATTTT. It encodes CASSDTGSTQPQHF.

By share, this clonotype counts as medium-sized. J is TRBJ1-1 and V is TRBV29-1; D is perhaps TRBD1 (5 bases). The CDR3 has 14 amino acids. Trimming cost V 6 bases and J 4 bases, with 18 bases left between them. CDR1 and CDR2 (germline): SQVTM, ANQGSEA. This CDR3 reads CSVAPKRGGTEAFF. CDR3 sequence (DNA): TGCAGCGTCGCACCAAAACGGGGGGGCACTGAAGCTTTCTTT.

Sample share makes this clonotype medium-sized. The gene calls are TRBV11-2 and TRBJ2-3; 8 bases match TRBD2. V trimming: 5 bases; J trimming: 3 bases; junction bases outside the gene matches: 10. This CDR3 is 16 amino acids long. Germline CDR1 is SGHAT and CDR2 is FQNNGV. CDR3 sequence: CASSPSGGRRTDTQYF. CDR3 sequence (DNA): TGTGCCAGCAGCCCGTCGGGAGGGAGAAGGACAGATACGCAGTATTTT.

This clonotype was picked up many times. The chain recombines TRBV20-1 with TRBJ1-3; D remains ambiguous. This CDR3 spans 14 amino acids. CDR1 and CDR2 (germline): DFQATT, SNEGSKA (reference sequence). Deletions cut 0 bases from V and 1 base from J, with 7 bases between. CDR3 sequence reads: CSAREPESGNTIYF. The CDR3 region has the DNA TGCAGTGCTAGAGAACCCGAATCTGGAAACACCATATATTTT.

This clonotype is categorized as medium-sized. The V gene is TRBV7-2, the J gene TRBJ2-1; D is possibly TRBD1 or TRBD2 (6 bases each). The CDR3 length is 15 residues. The germline V gene encodes CDR1 SGHTA and CDR2 FQGNSA. Trimming stripped 2 bases from V and 6 bases from J, with 14 bases between. CDR3 nucleotides: TGTGCCAGCAGCTTACTGGGGGCGGGGAGCAATGAGCAGTTCTTC. Amino acid sequence: CASSLLGAGSNEQFF.

The rearrangement links TRBV3-1 to TRBJ1-1; no firm D call. Germline CDR1 and CDR2: LGHDT and YNNKEL (reference sequence). Trimming took 0 bases from V and 0 from J, leaving 5 bases between them. This CDR3 comprises 14 residues. CDR3 amino acids: CASSQEAMNTEAFF. The CDR3 nucleotides are TGTGCCAGCAGCCAAGAAGCTATGAACACTGAAGCTTTCTTT.

This chain links TRBV5-1 with TRBJ2-5; no definite D call. The CDR3 runs to 12 residues. V was clipped by 4 bases and J by 3 bases, with 7 bases between them. In germline, CDR1 is SGHRS, CDR2 YFSETQ. CDR3 sequence reads: CASSASKETQYF. The CDR3 DNA is TGCGCCAGCAGCGCATCAAAAGAGACCCAGTACTTC.

This clonotype is labeled as medium-sized (0.01 to 0.1%). The rearrangement uses TRBV20-1 and TRBJ2-5; 8 nucleotides line up with TRBD2. V gave up 6 bases and J gave up 5 bases; unmatched junction bases: 11. The length of the CDR3 is 14 residues. Germline CDR1 reads DFQATT; CDR2 reads SNEGSKA (reference sequence). The CDR3 loop reads CSATFTGTRETQYF. The CDR3 bases are TGCAGTGCCACCTTCACCGGGACTAGGGAGACCCAGTACTTC.

This clonotype was recorded a few times. The V and J genes are TRBV28 and TRBJ1-5; D is ambiguous. The CDR3 sequence is 13 residues long. The germline gives CDR1 MDHEN, CDR2 SYDVKM. The V end was cut by 3 bases, the J end by 2 bases, with 5 bases between. The CDR3 DNA sequence: TGTGCCAGCAGTTTTGATGGCAATCAGCCCCAGCATTTT. Translating gives CASSFDGNQPQHF.

Sample share makes this clonotype medium-sized. The V and J genes are TRBV6-1 and TRBJ1-1, with no clear D. V dropped 6 bases and J dropped 3 bases, with 11 bases sitting between them. CDR3 length: 13 amino acids. Germline CDR1 reads MNHNS; CDR2 reads SASEGT. The CDR3 reads CASRLKSYTEAFF. CDR3 in DNA: TGTGCCAGCAGACTAAAGAGCTACACTGAAGCTTTCTTT.

This clonotype is deemed medium-sized. This chain connects TRBV19 to TRBJ2-2, with D perhaps TRBD1 or TRBD2 (5 bases each). The CDR3 spans 17 residues. Germline V gene data show CDR1 as LNHDA and CDR2 as SQIVND (reference sequence). V was clipped by 7 bases and J by 3 bases, with 21 bases between them. CDR3 bases: TGTGCCAGTACCTCGCTGGGACGGATGGGCGACACCGGGGAGCTGTTTTTT. Protein product: CASTSLGRMGDTGELFF.

Relative to its sample, this clonotype is medium-sized (0.01 to 0.1%). The chain uses TRBV2 and TRBJ1-2; 7 nucleotides agree with TRBD1. The CDR3 totals 13 residues. CDR1 and CDR2 (germline): SNHLY, FYNNEI. V was pared by 4 bases and J by 6 bases, with 5 bases of the junction left unmatched. CDR3 residues: CASSGDREDGYTF. As DNA, the CDR3 is TGTGCCAGCAGTGGGGACAGAGAGGATGGCTACACCTTC.

This clonotype rates as medium-sized. The rearrangement joins TRBV11-2 to TRBJ2-2; D might be TRBD2 (5 bases). From germline, CDR1 is SGHAT and CDR2 FQNNGV. The CDR3 covers 15 residues. Trimming cost V 1 base and J 4 bases, with 10 bases left between them. The CDR3: CASSLGDGLTGELFF. The DNA of the CDR3 is TGTGCCAGCAGCTTAGGGGATGGACTCACCGGGGAGCTGTTTTTT.

This clonotype is medium-sized in the sample. This chain uses TRBV14 with TRBJ1-2, with TRBD1 as a possible D gene (5 bases). The length of the CDR3 is 13 residues. Germline CDR1 is SGHDN and CDR2 is FVKESK. The V and J ends lost 3 bases and 4 bases respectively, with 9 bases between them. The CDR3 region has the DNA TGTGCCAGCAGCCACGGAGACAGCTATGGCTACACCTTC. Amino acid sequence: CASSHGDSYGYTF.

By its share, this clonotype is medium-sized (0.01 to 0.1%). V gene TRBV7-3 combines with J gene TRBJ2-6, with TRBD1 as a possible D gene (6 bases). V lost 7 bases and J 2 bases, leaving 6 bases between the germline ends. This CDR3 is built from 13 residues. CDR1 and CDR2 (germline): SGHTA, FQGTGA. The CDR3 loop is CASKGAGANVLTF. Written as DNA, the CDR3 is TGTGCCAGCAAGGGGGCTGGGGCCAACGTCCTGACTTTC.

This clonotype is termed medium-sized. The chain is built from TRBV19 and TRBJ2-2; 9 nucleotides agree with TRBD1. This CDR3 contains 14 residues. Trimming at V came to 7 bases and at J to 3 bases, leaving 3 bases not matched to a gene. Germline CDR1 is LNHDA and CDR2 is SQIVND (reference sequence). CDR3 in amino acids: CASKWTGDTGELFF. CDR3 nucleotides: TGTGCCAGTAAATGGACAGGGGACACCGGGGAGCTGTTTTTT.

This clonotype rates as medium-sized (0.01 to 0.1%). The conserved final phenylalanine or tryptophan is absent from the CDR3, which likely points to a read error. It is unclear where the CDR3 begins or ends on the DNA, so no DNA is shown, and the CDR3 is as TCRdb lists it. This chain links TRBV6-1 with TRBJ2-1; no check of the table's D call, TRBD1, against the DNA was made. Germline CDR1 is MNHNS and CDR2 is SASEGT. The CDR3 adds up to 13 amino acids, both ends counted. The CDR3 reads CASSDGWGVRATS.

In this sample, this clonotype is medium-sized. The chain recombines TRBV6-6 with TRBJ1-3, with unresolved D. V was shortened by 7 bases and J by 1 base, with 5 bases between the two germline ends. Germline CDR1 and CDR2: MNHNY and SVGAGI (reference sequence). The length of the CDR3 is 12 residues. The CDR3, as DNA: TGTGCCAGCACCCCATCTGGAAACACCATATATTTT. This sequence encodes CASTPSGNTIYF.

This clonotype is judged medium-sized. The V call is TRBV6-5, the J call TRBJ2-3; tentatively, D is TRBD1 or TRBD2 (5 bases each). This CDR3 spans 14 amino acids. V dropped 5 bases and J dropped 0 bases, with 9 bases sitting between them. Per the germline V gene, CDR1 is MNHEY and CDR2 is SVGAGI. The CDR3 region is CASSRGLSTDTQYF. CDR3 bases: TGTGCCAGCAGTCGGGGCCTTAGCACAGATACGCAGTATTTT.

This clonotype is categorized as medium-sized. The rearrangement links TRBV19 to TRBJ1-2; 8 bases align to TRBD1. The V and J ends lost 8 bases and 4 bases, in that order; junction bases with no gene match: 12. The V gene's germline CDR1 is LNHDA and CDR2 SQIVND (reference sequence). The CDR3 totals 15 residues. For the CDR3, the DNA is TGTGCCAGTGATGGACAGGGAAGAACCTCCTATGGCTACACCTTC. Protein sequence: CASDGQGRTSYGYTF.

This clonotype has more than one count but fewer than ten. This chain uses TRBV28 with TRBJ2-2; 12 nucleotides match TRBD2. Germline V gene data show CDR1 as MDHEN and CDR2 as SYDVKM. The CDR3 loop spans 16 amino acids. V shed 6 bases and J 5 bases; nucleotides not matched to a gene: 7. Written as DNA, the CDR3 is TGTGCCAGCAGGAACGAGCTAGCGGGAGGGACCGGGGAGCTGTTTTTT. This translates into CASRNELAGGTGELFF.

This clonotype is deemed medium-sized (0.01 to 0.1%). V and J are TRBV6-1 and TRBJ1-1; D is unclear. With 2 bases removed from V and 1 base from J, the gap between germline ends came to 5 bases. The CDR3 length is 13 residues. CDR1 and CDR2 (germline): MNHNS, SASEGT. CDR3 nucleotide sequence: TGTGCCAGCAGTGAACGACGGAACACTGAAGCTTTCTTT. Translating gives CASSERRNTEAFF.

By sample share, this clonotype is hyperexpanded. V and J are TRBV12-3 or TRBV12-4 and TRBJ1-1; D remains ambiguous. The CDR3 extends over 11 amino acids. V was pared by 10 bases and J by 2 bases, with 8 bases between. The CDR3 DNA sequence: TGTGCCACCAAAGAAAACACTGAAGCTTTCTTT. Its translation: CATKENTEAFF.

This clonotype came up many times. The chain links TRBV7-2 to TRBJ1-6; perhaps TRBD1 as D (6 bases). Trimming took 5 bases from V and 5 from J, leaving 13 bases between them. The CDR3 length is 15 residues. Germline CDR1 and CDR2: SGHTA and FQGNSA. The CDR3 bases are TGTGCCAGCAGCCGTGGACAGTACGATAATTCACCCCTCCACTTT. Translation gives CASSRGQYDNSPLHF.

By share, this clonotype ranks as medium-sized. J is TRBJ2-5 and V is TRBV19; TRBD2 agrees at 9 bases. There are 15 residues in the CDR3. CDR1 is LNHDA and CDR2 is SQIVND in the germline V gene (reference sequence). V dropped 6 bases and J dropped 2; count of bases not matched to a gene: 7. The CDR3 spells CASRDSGGAQETQYF. CDR3 in DNA: TGTGCCAGTAGAGATAGCGGGGGTGCACAAGAGACCCAGTACTTC. The whole variable domain, remainder taken from reference TRBV19 and TRBJ2-5, is DGGITQSPKYLFRKEGQNVTLSCEQNLNHDAMYWYRQDPGQGLRLIYYSQIVNDFQKGDIAEGYSVSREKKESFPLTVTSAQKNPTAFYLCASRDSGGAQETQYFGPGTRLLVL.

This clonotype showed up many times. This chain uses TRBV28 with TRBJ1-2; 9 bases are a match to TRBD1. J gave up 7 bases and V 4 bases, and 7 bases lay outside the gene matches. This CDR3 contains 14 residues. Germline CDR1 reads MDHEN; CDR2 reads SYDVKM. The CDR3 nucleotides read TGTGCCAGCAGTTCCGGGACAGGGAAGAGTGGCTACACCTTC. It specifies CASSSGTGKSGYTF.

By its share, this clonotype is medium-sized (0.01 to 0.1%). The chain links TRBV28 to TRBJ1-1; tentatively, D is TRBD1 (5 bases). V gave up 6 bases and J gave up 5 bases, with 19 bases separating them. CDR1 MDHEN and CDR2 SYDVKM come from the germline V gene. This CDR3 is built from 15 residues. CDR3 in amino acids: CASREAGTVGTEAFF. CDR3 sequence (DNA): TGTGCCAGCAGGGAGGCCGGGACGGTGGGGACTGAAGCTTTCTTT.

J is TRBJ2-1 and V is TRBV2, with a weak D call TRBD2 (5 bases). CDR1 is SNHLY and CDR2 is FYNNEI in the germline V gene. Deletions cut 5 bases from V and 7 bases from J, with 12 bases between. The CDR3 is made up of 13 amino acids. DNA of the CDR3: TGTGCCAGCAGTTGGACTGTCGGAAATGAGCAGTTCTTC. Translating it yields CASSWTVGNEQFF.

In its sample, this clonotype ranks as medium-sized (0.01 to 0.1%). The J gene is TRBJ2-1, the V gene TRBV5-1; D ambiguous. CDR1 and CDR2 (germline): SGHRS, YFSETQ. The CDR3 is 13 amino acids. V shed 0 bases and J shed 8 bases, with 9 bases lying between them. The CDR3 coding sequence is TGCGCCAGCAGCTTGGAAAGGGCCGATGAGCAGTTCTTC. This gives the protein CASSLERADEQFF.

This clonotype turned up a few times. Possible read error: a much larger clone is one base away. The chain combines TRBV24-1 with TRBJ2-3; TRBD2 is a possible D gene (5 bases). Germline V gene data show CDR1 as KGHDR and CDR2 as SFDVKD. Trimming removed 5 bases at V and 6 bases at J, with 8 bases between. CDR3 size: 12 residues. CDR3 sequence (DNA): TGTGCCACCAGTGGGGAGAGGGATACGCAGTATTTT. This translates into CATSGERDTQYF.